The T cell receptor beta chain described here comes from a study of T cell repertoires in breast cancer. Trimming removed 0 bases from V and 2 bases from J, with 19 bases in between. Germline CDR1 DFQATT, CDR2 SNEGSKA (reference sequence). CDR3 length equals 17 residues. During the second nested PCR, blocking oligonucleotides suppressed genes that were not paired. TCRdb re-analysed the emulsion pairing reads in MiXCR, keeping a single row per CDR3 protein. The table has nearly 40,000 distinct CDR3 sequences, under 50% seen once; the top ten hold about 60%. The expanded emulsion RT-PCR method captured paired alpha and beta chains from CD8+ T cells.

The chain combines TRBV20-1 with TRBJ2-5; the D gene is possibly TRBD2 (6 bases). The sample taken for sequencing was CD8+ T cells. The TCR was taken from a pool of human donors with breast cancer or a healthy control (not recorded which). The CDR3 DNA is TGCAGTGCTAGAGATTCCTCTAGGTATAGCGGACAAGAGACCCAGTACTTC. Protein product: CSARDSSRYSGQETQYF.